In its sample, the clone carrying this T cell receptor beta chain was seen many times. What it binds is unknown. TCRdb reprocessed the reads via MiXCR and lists one record per CDR3 protein. Of about 98,000 distinct CDR3 sequences listed, more than 15% were seen once; the top ten hold 8%. With V trimmed by 5 bases and J by 5 bases, 8 bases remained unmatched. This CDR3 spans 15 amino acids. Germline V gene data show CDR1 as LNHDA and CDR2 as SQIVND (reference sequence). The data were obtained in a study of T cell repertoires in cytomegalovirus infection. Study information: From public TCR beta signatures came an indication of both CMV infection and matching HLA type.

Findings and caveats of the study: Ex vivo responses were dominated by HLA-C-restricted CMV-specific TCR beta clonotypes.

This clonotype was sampled from a human donor in good health (CMV status not recorded). Some clones in this sample may be carry-over from other donors' samples. The material sequenced was PBMCs. The rearrangement links TRBV19 to TRBJ2-7; 11 bases match TRBD1. This chain's CDR3 is CASSGTGQGANEQYF. CDR3 DNA: TGTGCCAGTAGTGGAACAGGACAGGGGGCCAACGAGCAGTACTTC.